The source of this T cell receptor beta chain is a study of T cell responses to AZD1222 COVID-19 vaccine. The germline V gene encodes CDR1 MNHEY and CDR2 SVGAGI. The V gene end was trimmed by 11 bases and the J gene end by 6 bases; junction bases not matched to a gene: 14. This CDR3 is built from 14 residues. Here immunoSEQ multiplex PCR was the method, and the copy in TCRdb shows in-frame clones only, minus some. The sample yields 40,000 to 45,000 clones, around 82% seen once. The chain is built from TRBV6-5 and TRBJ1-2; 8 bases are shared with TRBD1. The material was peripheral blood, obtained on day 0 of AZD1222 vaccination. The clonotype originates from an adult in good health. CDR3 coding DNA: TGTGCCTTTAGATCGGACAGGGAGGGGGATGGCTACACCTTC. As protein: CAFRSDREGDGYTF.